Given below is one T cell receptor (beta chain) in context. The antigen is not known. This record comes from a study of post-analysis software for immune sequencing data. Findings of the study overall: The five TRBV segments detected at higher frequency in patients than in controls included TRBV5-6, TRBV5-1 and TRBV20-1. People with multiple sclerosis had a significantly lower normalized Chao1 diversity than controls did.

V was cut by 0 bases and J by 4 bases, with 15 bases left in between. The CDR3 runs 16 residues. Germline V gene lookup returns CDR1 SGHDN and CDR2 FVKESK. The authors incorporated unique molecular identifiers into the TCR beta cDNA libraries. A single record per CDR3 protein comes from TCRdb applying MiXCR to the PCR reads. The sample records approximately 690,000 distinct CDR3 sequences, 55% to 60% being singletons. Sequencing was done on a sample of blood. The chain links TRBV14 to TRBJ1-2, with D possibly matching TRBD1 (6 bases). The clonotype was recovered from a girl aged 2-10 years with multiple sclerosis. The DNA for the CDR3 is TGTGCCAGCAGCCAAGATTACAGGGAAGCATCCTATGGCTACACCTTC. It codes for CASSQDYREASYGYTF.